This TCR beta chain was obtained from a study of shared clonotypes between healthy human individuals. Repertoires were generated with immunoSEQ multiplex PCR, while TCRdb's copy carries only in-frame clones and drops some. This sample yields over 2 million clones, of which 85% to 95% are seen a single time; 0.37% belongs to the top ten. The sequence was collected from a man between 18 and 35 years old in good health. Some clones in this sample may be carry-over from other donors' samples. Sequenced input: naive CD4+ T cells from PBMCs. Indicated subset: CD45RA+ positively selected.

The CDR3 here is CASSPRGLRDRGMEETQYF. In DNA, the CDR3 is TGTGCCAGCAGCCCACGCGGGCTGCGGGACAGGGGGATGGAAGAGACCCAGTACTTC. The chain carries TRBV7-9 and TRBJ2-5, with TRBD1 identical over 11 bases. The CDR3 is 19 amino acids. In germline, CDR1 is SEHNR, CDR2 FQNEAQ (reference sequence). With V trimmed by 5 bases and J by 3 bases, 17 bases remained unmatched.